The TCR beta chain described here comes from a study of CD8+CD57+ T cells in acquired aplastic anemia. Concerning this clonotype itself: Its antigen is unidentified.

V shed 3 bases, J shed 6 bases, and the junction held 8 bases outside the gene matches. Germline CDR1 is MDHEN and CDR2 is SYDVKM. This CDR3 contains 16 residues. Study findings and constraints: There were 25 to 35 CD8+ CDR3 sequences that occurred in both patients and controls.

Template material for TCR beta VDJ and CDR3 profiling consisted of genomic DNA. TCRdb re-called the reads through MiXCR, storing one row per CDR3 protein. The sample holds 55,000 to 80,000 distinct CDR3 sequences, approximately 51% seen once. Sequenced material: sorted CD4+, CD8+, or CD8+CD57+ T cells (not recorded which) from PBMCs. V gene TRBV28 combines with J gene TRBJ1-6; 7 nucleotides align to TRBD1. This sequence was found in a human donor in good health, serving as a control. The CDR3 sequence: CASSLDSGQFNSPLHF. CDR3 bases: TGTGCCAGCAGTTTGGACTCGGGACAGTTTAATTCACCCCTCCACTTT.